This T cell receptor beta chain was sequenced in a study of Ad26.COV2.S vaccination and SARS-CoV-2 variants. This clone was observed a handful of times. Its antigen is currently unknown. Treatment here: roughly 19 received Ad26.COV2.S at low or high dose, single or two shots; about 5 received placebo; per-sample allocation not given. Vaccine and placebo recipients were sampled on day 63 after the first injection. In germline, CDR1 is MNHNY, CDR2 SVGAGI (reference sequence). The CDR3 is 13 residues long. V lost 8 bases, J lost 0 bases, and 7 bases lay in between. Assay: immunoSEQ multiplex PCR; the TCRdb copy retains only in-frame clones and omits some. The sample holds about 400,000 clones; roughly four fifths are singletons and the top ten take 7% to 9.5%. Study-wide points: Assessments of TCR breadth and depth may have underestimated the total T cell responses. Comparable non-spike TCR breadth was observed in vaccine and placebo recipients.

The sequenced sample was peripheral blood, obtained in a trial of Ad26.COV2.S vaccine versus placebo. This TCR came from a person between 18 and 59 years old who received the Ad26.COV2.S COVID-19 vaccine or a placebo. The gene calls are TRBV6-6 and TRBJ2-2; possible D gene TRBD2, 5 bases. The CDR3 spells CASRGSNTGELFF. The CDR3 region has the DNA TGTGCCAGCCGGGGATCGAACACCGGGGAGCTGTTTTTT.